This entry features one TCR beta chain sequence. This sample is drawn from a study of blood T cell repertoires in COVID-19. Data came from immunoSEQ multiplex PCR; TCRdb stores just in-frame clones and leaves some out. The sample records about 120,000 clones, roughly three quarters being singletons. The V gene end was trimmed by 3 bases and the J gene end by 7 bases; junction bases not matched to a gene: 6. Germline V lookup: CDR1 SGHNT, CDR2 YENEEA. This CDR3 region has 14 residues. The clonotype comes from a human donor in a cohort sampled during active COVID-19. What was sequenced was peripheral blood. The chain joins TRBV11-3 to TRBJ1-2, with TRBD1 matching 9 bases. In DNA, the CDR3 is TGTGCCAGCAGCTTGACAGGGGGTACTGGTGGCTACACCTTC. It codes for CASSLTGGTGGYTF.